Below are 18 T cell receptor beta chains sequenced from a single sample in a study of PD-L1 blockade in urothelial cancer. TCRdb's table, derived via immunoSEQ multiplex PCR, lists solely in-frame clones and lacks some. Of 85,000 to 95,000 clones listed, 85% to 90% are singletons. The time point denotes: pretreatment peripheral blood. The sample here was PBMCs, taken around atezolizumab (anti-PD-L1) treatment. These receptors all stem from a man aged 55 to 70 with urothelial cancer.

CDR3 DNA sequence: TGTGCCAGCAGTAACAGGGTGACCGGGGAGCTGTTTTTT. This codes for CASSNRVTGELFF. This chain links TRBV7-8 with TRBJ2-2; perhaps TRBD1 as D (6 bases). CDR1 is SGHVS, CDR2 FQNEAQ, per germline. Trimming left V 6 bases short and J 5 bases short, with 10 bases between. The CDR3 has 13 residues.

This clone was detected only a few times. This sequence joins TRBV30 and TRBJ1-2; D is unresolved. The CDR3 runs 14 residues. Trimming shortened V by 2 bases and J by 3 bases, and 13 bases separated the two germline ends. In germline, CDR1 is GTSNPN, CDR2 SVGIG (reference sequence). The CDR3 DNA follows: TGTGCCTGGAGTATGGCAGGAGGTTACTATGGCTACACCTTC. It is translated as CAWSMAGGYYGYTF.

The J gene is TRBJ2-3, the V gene TRBV7-2, with 8 positions matching TRBD2. V was pared by 1 base and J by 2 bases, with 8 bases of the junction left unmatched. Germline V gene lookup returns CDR1 SGHTA and CDR2 FQGNSA. This CDR3 is 17 amino acids long. CDR3 in amino acids: CASSLVSGGIYTDTQYF. The CDR3, as DNA: TGTGCCAGCAGCTTAGTCAGCGGGGGCATCTACACAGATACGCAGTATTTT.

J is TRBJ1-2 and V is TRBV9; weak D call: TRBD1 (6 bases). The germline V gene has CDR1 SGDLS and CDR2 YYNGEE. Trimming pared 0 bases from V and 4 bases from J, leaving 19 bases between. The CDR3 sequence is 17 residues long. DNA of the CDR3: TGTGCCAGCAGCGTAGGACTTGGGGGGGGCGAGTCCTATGGCTACACCTTC. Its translation is CASSVGLGGGESYGYTF.

This chain connects TRBV4-2 to TRBJ2-5; 13 bases align to TRBD2. V lost 0 bases to trimming and J lost 3 bases; unmatched junction nucleotides: 7. The germline V gene encodes CDR1 LGHNA and CDR2 YNFKEQ. There are 18 residues in the CDR3. CDR3 sequence (DNA): TGTGCCAGCAGCCAAGATCGACTAGCGGGGGGTCGGGAAGAGACCCAGTACTTC. Translation gives CASSQDRLAGGREETQYF.

The chain uses TRBV5-6 and TRBJ2-3; D uncertain. The germline V gene has CDR1 SGHDT and CDR2 YYEEEE. The CDR3 totals 15 residues. Trimming cost V 2 bases and J 2 bases, with 12 bases left between them. The CDR3 bases are TGTGCCAGCAGCTTCTTTAAGGAGATCACAGATACGCAGTATTTT. It encodes CASSFFKEITDTQYF. The full variable domain, with the rest looked up from reference TRBV5-6 and TRBJ2-3, is DAGVTQSPTHLIKTRGQQVTLRCSPKSGHDTVSWYQQALGQGPQFIFQYYEEEERQRGNFPDRFSGHQFPNYSSELNVNALLLGDSALYLCASSFFKEITDTQYFGPGTRLTVL.

The genes are TRBV5-1 and TRBJ1-4; the D gene is possibly TRBD1 (5 bases). Looked up from germline, CDR1 is SGHRS and CDR2 is YFSETQ. V was trimmed by 4 bases and J by 5 bases, leaving 12 bases between them. The CDR3 contains 14 residues. CDR3 sequence reads: CASSPQGINEKLFF. CDR3 nucleotides: TGCGCCAGCAGCCCTCAGGGTATAAATGAAAAACTGTTTTTT.

This chain uses TRBV30 with TRBJ1-5; tentative D call: TRBD1 (5 bases). The CDR3 runs 14 residues. CDR1 is GTSNPN, CDR2 SVGIG, per germline (reference sequence). Trimming shortened V by 4 bases and J by 4 bases, and 14 bases separated the two germline ends. CDR3 sequence: CAWNFKGTNQPQHF. DNA for the CDR3: TGTGCCTGGAACTTCAAGGGGACTAATCAGCCCCAGCATTTT.

This rearrangement joins TRBV19 to TRBJ1-1, with D possibly TRBD1 on 6 matching bases. The CDR3 length is 15 residues. In germline, CDR1 is LNHDA, CDR2 SQIVND (reference sequence). Deletions cut 4 bases from V and 0 bases from J, with 12 bases between. CDR3 sequence: CASSTGARMNTEAFF. Here the CDR3 DNA reads TGTGCCAGTAGTACAGGGGCGCGGATGAACACTGAAGCTTTCTTT. The full variable domain, with the rest looked up from reference TRBV19 and TRBJ1-1, is DGGITQSPKYLFRKEGQNVTLSCEQNLNHDAMYWYRQDPGQGLRLIYYSQIVNDFQKGDIAEGYSVSREKKESFPLTVTSAQKNPTAFYLCASSTGARMNTEAFFGQGTRLTVV.

The chain couples TRBV7-3 to TRBJ2-2; D gene uncertain. The CDR3 is 13 residues long. Per germline, CDR1 SGHTA and CDR2 FQGTGA. Between the trimmed V and J ends, which lost 5 bases and 6 bases, there was a span of 10 bases. The CDR3: CASSLTPSGELFF. The CDR3 nucleotides are TGTGCCAGCAGCCTCACACCTTCCGGGGAGCTGTTTTTT.

V gene TRBV5-4 combines with J gene TRBJ2-2; the match to TRBD1 covers 8 bases. The CDR3 spans 16 residues. Germline loops: CDR1 SGHNT, CDR2 YYREEE (reference sequence). V trimming: 4 bases; J trimming: 1 base; junction bases outside the gene matches: 6. Written as DNA, the CDR3 is TGTGCCAGCAGCCTGCAACAGGGGGAGAACACCGGGGAGCTGTTTTTT. It codes for CASSLQQGENTGELFF.

The rearrangement links TRBV27 to TRBJ2-3, with 9 bases matching TRBD2. Germline V gene lookup returns CDR1 MNHEY and CDR2 SMNVEV (reference sequence). V lost 7 bases and J lost 3; bases outside the gene matches: 11. The CDR3 has 16 amino acids. The CDR3 DNA follows: TGTGCCAGCACCCGAGGGACTAGCCCTCTAACAGATACGCAGTATTTT. Translation gives CASTRGTSPLTDTQYF.

This clone appeared a single time. The chain links TRBV6-5 to TRBJ2-7, with 8 bases fitting TRBD2. The CDR3 length is 15 residues. Looked up from germline, CDR1 is MNHEY and CDR2 is SVGAGI. Trimming cost V 7 bases and J 5 bases; bases outside gene matches: 13. CDR3 sequence: CASNPAGEPRHEQYF. CDR3 DNA: TGTGCCAGCAATCCAGCGGGAGAACCGCGCCACGAGCAGTACTTC.

The gene calls are TRBV7-4 and TRBJ1-5; D gene ambiguous. The CDR3 totals 17 residues. Trimming cost V 0 bases and J 4 bases, with 16 bases left between them. Germline CDR1 is SGHVT and CDR2 is SQSDAQ. The CDR3 loop is CASSLAVGQDLNQPQHF. The CDR3 DNA reads TGTGCCAGCAGCTTAGCCGTCGGCCAGGATCTTAATCAGCCCCAGCATTTT.

V usage is TRBV10-2 and J usage is TRBJ1-1; tentative D call: TRBD1 (5 bases). The CDR3 sequence is 13 residues long. The germline V and J ends were trimmed by 1 base and 7 bases, with 10 bases remaining between them. CDR1 WSHSY and CDR2 SAAADI come from the germline V gene. The CDR3 nucleotides are TGCGCCAGCAGTGAGTTTGAGACAGATGAAGCTTTCTTT. It specifies CASSEFETDEAFF.

This sequence joins TRBV27 and TRBJ1-2; 12 bases fit TRBD1. V shed 11 bases, J shed 8 bases, and the junction held 9 bases outside the gene matches. Germline CDR1 reads MNHEY; CDR2 reads SMNVEV (reference sequence). The CDR3 covers 13 residues. CDR3 bases: TGTGCCTCCACCCCGGGACAGGGGGCCGGCTACACCTTC. This encodes CASTPGQGAGYTF.

This clone was recorded only once. This chain joins TRBV5-4 and TRBJ2-7, with 9 positions matching TRBD1. Trimming at V came to 6 bases and at J to 3 bases, leaving 13 bases not matched to a gene. This CDR3 spans 16 amino acids. CDR1 and CDR2 from the germline V gene are SGHNT and YYREEE (reference sequence). The CDR3 region is CASTNREGTGLYEQYF. The CDR3 bases are TGTGCCAGCACCAATCGGGAAGGGACAGGGCTCTACGAGCAGTACTTC.

The gene calls are TRBV27 and TRBJ2-5; TRBD2 might be the D (6 bases). Germline lookup yields CDR1 MNHEY and CDR2 SMNVEV (reference sequence). The CDR3 covers 13 residues. The germline V and J ends were trimmed by 6 bases and 5 bases, with 13 bases remaining between them. The CDR3 is CASRRDFAETQYF. The CDR3 DNA reads TGTGCCAGCAGGCGGGACTTCGCGGAGACCCAGTACTTC.